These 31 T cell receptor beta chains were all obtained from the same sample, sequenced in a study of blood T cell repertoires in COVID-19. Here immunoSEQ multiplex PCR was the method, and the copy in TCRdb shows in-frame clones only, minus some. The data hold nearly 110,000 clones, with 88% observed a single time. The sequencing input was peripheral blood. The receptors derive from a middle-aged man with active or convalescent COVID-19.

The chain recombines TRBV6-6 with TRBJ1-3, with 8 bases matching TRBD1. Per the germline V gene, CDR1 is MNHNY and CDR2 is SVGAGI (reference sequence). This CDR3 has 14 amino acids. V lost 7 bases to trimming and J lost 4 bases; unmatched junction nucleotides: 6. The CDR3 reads CASNGQGAGNTIYF. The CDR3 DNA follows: TGTGCCAGCAATGGACAGGGTGCAGGAAACACCATATATTTT.

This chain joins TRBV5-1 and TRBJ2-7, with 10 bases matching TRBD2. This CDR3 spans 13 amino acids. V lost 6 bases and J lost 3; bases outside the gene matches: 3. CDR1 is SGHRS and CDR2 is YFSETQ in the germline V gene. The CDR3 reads CASMASGSYEQYF. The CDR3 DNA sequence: TGCGCCAGCATGGCTAGCGGGAGCTACGAGCAGTACTTC.

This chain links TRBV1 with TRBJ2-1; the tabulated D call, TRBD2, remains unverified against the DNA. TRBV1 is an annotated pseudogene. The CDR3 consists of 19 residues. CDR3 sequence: CTSSQDSSGRAMTYNEQFF. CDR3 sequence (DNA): TGCACCAGCAGCCAAGATTCAAGCGGGAGGGCCATGACCTACAATGAGCAGTTCTTC.

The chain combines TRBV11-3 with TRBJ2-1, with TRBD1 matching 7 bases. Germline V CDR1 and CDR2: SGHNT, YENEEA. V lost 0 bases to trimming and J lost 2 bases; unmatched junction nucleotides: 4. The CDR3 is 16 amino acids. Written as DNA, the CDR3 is TGTGCCAGCAGCTTAGAATTGGGACAGACCTACAATGAGCAGTTCTTC. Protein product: CASSLELGQTYNEQFF.

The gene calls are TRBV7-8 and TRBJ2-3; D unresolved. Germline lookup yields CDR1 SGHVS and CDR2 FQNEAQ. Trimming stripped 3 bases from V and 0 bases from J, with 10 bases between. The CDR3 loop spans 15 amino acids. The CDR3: CASSLRTVSTDTQYF. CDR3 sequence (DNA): TGTGCCAGCAGCTTGCGAACAGTTAGCACAGATACGCAGTATTTT.

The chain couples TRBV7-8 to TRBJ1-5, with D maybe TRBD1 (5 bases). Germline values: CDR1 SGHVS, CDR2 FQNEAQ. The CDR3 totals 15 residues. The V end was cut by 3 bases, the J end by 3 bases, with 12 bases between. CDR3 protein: CASSFSSTANQPQHF. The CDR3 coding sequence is TGTGCCAGCAGCTTTTCCTCGACAGCCAATCAGCCCCAGCATTTT. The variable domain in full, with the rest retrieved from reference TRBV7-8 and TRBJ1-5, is GAGVSQSPRYKVAKRGQDVALRCDPISGHVSLFWYQQALGQGPEFLTYFQNEAQLDKSGLPSDRFFAERPEGSVSTLKIQRTQQEDSAVYLCASSFSSTANQPQHFGDGTRLSIL.

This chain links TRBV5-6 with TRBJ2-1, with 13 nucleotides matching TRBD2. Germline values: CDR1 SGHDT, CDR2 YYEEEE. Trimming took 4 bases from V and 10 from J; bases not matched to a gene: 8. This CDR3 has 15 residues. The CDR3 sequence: CASSRKGLAGNEQFF. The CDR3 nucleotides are TGTGCCAGCAGCCGTAAGGGACTAGCGGGAAACGAGCAGTTCTTC.

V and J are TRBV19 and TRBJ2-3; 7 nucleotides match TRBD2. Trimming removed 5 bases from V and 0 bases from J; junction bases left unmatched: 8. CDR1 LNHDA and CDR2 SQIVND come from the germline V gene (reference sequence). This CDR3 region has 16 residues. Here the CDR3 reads CASSWFASGSTDTQYF. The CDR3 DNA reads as TGTGCCAGTAGTTGGTTCGCTAGCGGCAGCACAGATACGCAGTATTTT.

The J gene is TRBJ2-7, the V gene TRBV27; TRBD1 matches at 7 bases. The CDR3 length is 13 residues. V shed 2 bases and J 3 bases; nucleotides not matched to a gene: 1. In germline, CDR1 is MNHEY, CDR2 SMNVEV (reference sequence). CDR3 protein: CASSLGTVYEQYF. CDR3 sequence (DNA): TGTGCCAGCAGTTTAGGGACAGTCTACGAGCAGTACTTC.

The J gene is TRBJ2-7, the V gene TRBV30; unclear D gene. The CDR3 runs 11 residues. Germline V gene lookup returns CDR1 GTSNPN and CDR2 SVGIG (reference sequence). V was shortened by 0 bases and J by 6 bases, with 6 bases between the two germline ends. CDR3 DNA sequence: TGTGCCTGGAGTGTGGGCCCCGAGCAGTACTTC. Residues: CAWSVGPEQYF.

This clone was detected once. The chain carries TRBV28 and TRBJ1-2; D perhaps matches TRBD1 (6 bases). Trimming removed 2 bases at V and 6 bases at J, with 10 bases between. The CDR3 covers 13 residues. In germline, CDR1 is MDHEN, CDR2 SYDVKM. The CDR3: CASSLTQGNGYTF. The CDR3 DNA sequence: TGTGCCAGCAGTTTAACCCAGGGGAATGGCTACACCTTC.

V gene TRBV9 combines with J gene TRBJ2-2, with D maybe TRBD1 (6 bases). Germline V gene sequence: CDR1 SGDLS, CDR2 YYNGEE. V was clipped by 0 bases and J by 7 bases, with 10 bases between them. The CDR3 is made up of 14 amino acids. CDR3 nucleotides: TGTGCCAGCAGCGTAGGACAGGCAGGCGGGGAGCTGTTTTTT. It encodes CASSVGQAGGELFF.

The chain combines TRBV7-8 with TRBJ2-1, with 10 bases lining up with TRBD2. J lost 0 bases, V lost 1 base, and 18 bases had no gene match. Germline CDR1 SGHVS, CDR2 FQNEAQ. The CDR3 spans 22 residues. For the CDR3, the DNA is TGTGCCAGCAGCTTAGGGTTCCGTGAACTAGCGGGAAAAAAAAGCTCCTACAATGAGCAGTTCTTC. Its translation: CASSLGFRELAGKKSSYNEQFF.

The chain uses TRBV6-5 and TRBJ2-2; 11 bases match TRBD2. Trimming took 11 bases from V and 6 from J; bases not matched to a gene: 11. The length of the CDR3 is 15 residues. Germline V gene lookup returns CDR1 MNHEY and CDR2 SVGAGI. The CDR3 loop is CAGTALAGDSGELFF. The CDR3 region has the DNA TGTGCCGGCACCGCACTAGCGGGAGACTCCGGGGAGCTGTTTTTT.

CDR3 sequence: CASSQLAGVTGELFF. CDR3 coding DNA: TGTGCCAGCAGCCAACTAGCGGGAGTTACCGGGGAGCTGTTTTTT. V gene TRBV5-4 combines with J gene TRBJ2-2, with 11 bases identical to TRBD2. J was trimmed by 5 bases and V by 4 bases; bases with no gene match: 4. The CDR3 has 15 residues. From germline, CDR1 is SGHNT and CDR2 YYREEE (reference sequence).

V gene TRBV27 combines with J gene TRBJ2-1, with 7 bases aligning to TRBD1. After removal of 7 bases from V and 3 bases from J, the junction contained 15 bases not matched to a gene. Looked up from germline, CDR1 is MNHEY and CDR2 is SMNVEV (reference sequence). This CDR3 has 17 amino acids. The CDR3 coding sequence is TGTGCCAGCATAAAAGCGGCCGGGACAGATAACTACAATGAGCAGTTCTTC. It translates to CASIKAAGTDNYNEQFF.

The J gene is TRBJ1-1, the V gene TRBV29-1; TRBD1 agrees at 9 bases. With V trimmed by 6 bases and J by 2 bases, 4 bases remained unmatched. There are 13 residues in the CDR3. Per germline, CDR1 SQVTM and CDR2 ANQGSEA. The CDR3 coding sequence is TGCAGCGTGACACAGGGGGCCAACACTGAAGCTTTCTTT. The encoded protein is CSVTQGANTEAFF.

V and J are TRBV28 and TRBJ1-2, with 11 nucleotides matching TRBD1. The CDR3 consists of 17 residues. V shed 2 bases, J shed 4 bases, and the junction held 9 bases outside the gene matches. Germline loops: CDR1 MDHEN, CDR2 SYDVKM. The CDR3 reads CASSLDTGTGGPYGYTF. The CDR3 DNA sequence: TGTGCCAGCAGTTTAGATACCGGGACAGGGGGTCCCTATGGCTACACCTTC.

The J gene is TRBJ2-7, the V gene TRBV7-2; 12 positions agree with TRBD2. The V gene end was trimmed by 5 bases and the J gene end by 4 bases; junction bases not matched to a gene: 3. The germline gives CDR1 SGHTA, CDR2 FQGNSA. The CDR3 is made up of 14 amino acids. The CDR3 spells CASSKTSGSYEQYF. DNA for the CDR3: TGTGCCAGCAGCAAGACTAGCGGGAGTTACGAGCAGTACTTC.

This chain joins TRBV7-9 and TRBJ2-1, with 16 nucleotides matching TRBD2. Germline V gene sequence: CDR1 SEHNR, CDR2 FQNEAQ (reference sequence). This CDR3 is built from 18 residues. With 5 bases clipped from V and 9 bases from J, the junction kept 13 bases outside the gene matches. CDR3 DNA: TGTGCCAGCAGCGACAAACCGGGACTAGCGGGAGGGCCAGGTGAGCAGTTCTTC. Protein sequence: CASSDKPGLAGGPGEQFF.

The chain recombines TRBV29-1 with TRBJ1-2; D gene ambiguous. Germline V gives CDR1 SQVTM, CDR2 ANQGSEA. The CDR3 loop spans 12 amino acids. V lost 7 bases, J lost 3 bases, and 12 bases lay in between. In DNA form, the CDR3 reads TGCAGCGCCCAAACTAGGTACTATGGCTACACCTTC. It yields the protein CSAQTRYYGYTF.

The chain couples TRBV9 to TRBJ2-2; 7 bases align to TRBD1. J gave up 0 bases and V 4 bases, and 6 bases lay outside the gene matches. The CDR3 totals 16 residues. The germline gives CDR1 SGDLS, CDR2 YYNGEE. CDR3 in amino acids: CASSTGQSANTGELFF. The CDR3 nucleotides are TGTGCCAGCAGCACGGGACAGAGCGCGAACACCGGGGAGCTGTTTTTT.

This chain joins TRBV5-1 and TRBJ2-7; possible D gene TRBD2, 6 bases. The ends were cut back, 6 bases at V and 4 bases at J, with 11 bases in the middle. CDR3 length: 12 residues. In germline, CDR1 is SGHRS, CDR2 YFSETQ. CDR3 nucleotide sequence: TGCGCCAGCAAAACGGGGGAATACGAGCAGTACTTC. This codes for CASKTGEYEQYF.

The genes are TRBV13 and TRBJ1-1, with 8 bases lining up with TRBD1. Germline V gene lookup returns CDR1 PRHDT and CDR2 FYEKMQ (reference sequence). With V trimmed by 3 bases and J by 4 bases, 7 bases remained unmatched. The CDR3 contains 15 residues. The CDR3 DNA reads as TGTGCCAGCAGCTTTGGACAGGGCGGTGGCACTGAAGCTTTCTTT. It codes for CASSFGQGGGTEAFF.

CDR3 region: CASSLQGAQDSPLHF. For the CDR3, the DNA is TGCGCCAGCAGCTTACAGGGGGCGCAAGATTCACCCCTCCACTTT. This chain links TRBV5-1 with TRBJ1-6; 9 bases align to TRBD1. This CDR3 is 15 amino acids long. Germline CDR1 and CDR2: SGHRS and YFSETQ. The ends lost 2 bases at V and 8 bases at J; junction bases unmatched: 5. The variable domain in full, completed from reference TRBV5-1 and TRBJ1-6, reads KAGVTQTPRYLIKTRGQQVTLSCSPISGHRSVSWYQQTPGQGLQFLFEYFSETQRNKGNFPGRFSGRQFSNSRSEMNVSTLELGDSALYLCASSLQGAQDSPLHFGNGTRLTVT.

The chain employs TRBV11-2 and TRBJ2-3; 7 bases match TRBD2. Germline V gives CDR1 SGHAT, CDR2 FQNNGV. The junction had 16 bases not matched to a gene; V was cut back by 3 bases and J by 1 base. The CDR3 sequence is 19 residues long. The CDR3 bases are TGTGCCAGCAGCTTTTTCTCGCGGCGGGAGAGATGGGGCACAGATACGCAGTATTTT. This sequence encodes CASSFFSRRERWGTDTQYF.

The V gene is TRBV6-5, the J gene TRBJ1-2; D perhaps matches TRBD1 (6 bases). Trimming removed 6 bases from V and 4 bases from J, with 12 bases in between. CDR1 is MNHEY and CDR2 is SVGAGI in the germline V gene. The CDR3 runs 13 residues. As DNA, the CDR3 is TGTGCCAGCAGGGACACAGGGTTCTATGGCTACACCTTC. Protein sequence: CASRDTGFYGYTF.

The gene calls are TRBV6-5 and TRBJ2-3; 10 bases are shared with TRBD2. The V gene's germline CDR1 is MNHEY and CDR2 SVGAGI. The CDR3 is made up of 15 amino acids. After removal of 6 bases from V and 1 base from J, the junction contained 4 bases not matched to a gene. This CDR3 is CASRLGLAGTDTQYF. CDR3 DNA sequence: TGTGCCAGCAGGCTCGGACTAGCGGGCACAGATACGCAGTATTTT.

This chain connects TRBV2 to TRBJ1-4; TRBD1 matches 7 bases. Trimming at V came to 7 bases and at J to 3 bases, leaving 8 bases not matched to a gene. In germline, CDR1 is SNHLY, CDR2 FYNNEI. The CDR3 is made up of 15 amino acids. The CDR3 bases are TGTGCCAGCAATCGAGAGGGGGCGGCTAATGAAAAACTGTTTTTT. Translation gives CASNREGAANEKLFF.

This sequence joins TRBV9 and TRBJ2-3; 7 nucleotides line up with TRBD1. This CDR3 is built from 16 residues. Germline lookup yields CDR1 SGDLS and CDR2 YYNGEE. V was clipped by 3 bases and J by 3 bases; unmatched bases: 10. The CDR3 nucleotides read TGTGCCAGCAGCGAGACAGGGAATGAGGGGACAGATACGCAGTATTTT. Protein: CASSETGNEGTDTQYF.

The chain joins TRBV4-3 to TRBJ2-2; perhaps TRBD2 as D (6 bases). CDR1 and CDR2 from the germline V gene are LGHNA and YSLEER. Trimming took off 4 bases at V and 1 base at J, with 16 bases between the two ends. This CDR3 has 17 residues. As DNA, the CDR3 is TGCGCCAGCAGCCCAAGCTGGCGGGGCCTGAACACCGGGGAGCTGTTTTTT. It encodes CASSPSWRGLNTGELFF.